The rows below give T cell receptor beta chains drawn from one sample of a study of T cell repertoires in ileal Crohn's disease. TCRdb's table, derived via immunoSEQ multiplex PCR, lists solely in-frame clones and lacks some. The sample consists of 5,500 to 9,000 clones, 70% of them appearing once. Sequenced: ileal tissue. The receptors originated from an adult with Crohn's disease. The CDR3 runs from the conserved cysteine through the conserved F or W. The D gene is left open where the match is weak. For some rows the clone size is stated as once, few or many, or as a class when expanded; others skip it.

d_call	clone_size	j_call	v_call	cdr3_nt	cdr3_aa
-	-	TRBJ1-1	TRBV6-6	TGTGCCAGCAGTTACTCTACTTCGACTGAAGCTTTCTTT	CASSYSTSTEAFF
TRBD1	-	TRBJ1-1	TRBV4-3	TGCGCCAGCAGCCCGGGACAGGGTTTGGGCACTGAAGCTTTCTTT	CASSPGQGLGTEAFF
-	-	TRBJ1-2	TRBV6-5	TGTGCCAGCAGTTACCAAAACTATGGCTACACCTTC	CASSYQNYGYTF
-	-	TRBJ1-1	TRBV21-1	TGTGCCAGCAACTTATACCGGGGCGGGGAGAGGAACACTGAAGCTTTCTTT	CASNLYRGGERNTEAFF
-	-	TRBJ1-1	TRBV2	TGTGCCAGCTTACCACGGGGGACTGAAGCTTTCTTT	CASLPRGTEAFF
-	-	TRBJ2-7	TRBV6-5	TGTGCCAGCAGAAGGTACGGGTACTACGAGCAGTACTTC	CASRRYGYYEQYF
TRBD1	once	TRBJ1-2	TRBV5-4	TGTGCCAGCAGCTTGGCACCGGGACAGGGTTTTGAGGGGGGCTACACCTTC	CASSLAPGQGFEGGYTF
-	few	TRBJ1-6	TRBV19	TGTGCCAGTAGCCACAGGGAGGGATCACCCCTCCACTTT	CASSHREGSPLHF
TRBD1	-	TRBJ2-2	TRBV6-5	TGTGCCGTAAAGGGGACAGGTTCCGCCGGGGAGCTGTTTTTT	CAVKGTGSAGELFF
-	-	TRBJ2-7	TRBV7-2	TGTGCCAGCAGCTTAGCTGTCAATTCTCGGGAGCAGTACTTC	CASSLAVNSREQYF
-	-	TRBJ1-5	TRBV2	TGTGCCAGCAGTGAGTCACAGGGATATCAGCCCCAGCATTTT	CASSESQGYQPQHF
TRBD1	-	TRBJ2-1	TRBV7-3	TGTGCCAGCAGCACCCGGGACAGGGTTCGGAATGAGCAGTTCTTC	CASSTRDRVRNEQFF
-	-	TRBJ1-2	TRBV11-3	TGTGCCAGCAGCTTAGAAGTGACAGGAGTCGGTGGCTACACCTTC	CASSLEVTGVGGYTF
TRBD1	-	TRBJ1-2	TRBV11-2	TGTGCCAGCAGTTCAGACAGGGTTGGTGGCTACACCTTC	CASSSDRVGGYTF
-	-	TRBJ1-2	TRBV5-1	TGCGCCAGCAGCTTGGAATCGGGAATGGAAGTGCGTGGCTACACCTTC	CASSLESGMEVRGYTF
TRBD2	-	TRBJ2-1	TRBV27	TGTGCCAGCATGTACCGGACTAGCGGGGGTCGGGAGTTCTTC	CASMYRTSGGREFF
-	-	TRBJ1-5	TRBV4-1	TGCGCCAGCAGCCAAGGACAGAGCAATCAGCCCCAGCATTTT	CASSQGQSNQPQHF
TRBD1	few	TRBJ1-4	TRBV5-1	TGCGCCAGCAGCCTCTCCCTCGGGACAGGGGAAAAACTGTTTTTT	CASSLSLGTGEKLFF
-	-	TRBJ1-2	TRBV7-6	TGTGCCAGCAGCTCGCAGGGGAGACGTGGCTACACCTTC	CASSSQGRRGYTF
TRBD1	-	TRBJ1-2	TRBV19	TGTGCCAGTAGTACAGGGGGCCCAGTCTATGGCTACACCTTC	CASSTGGPVYGYTF
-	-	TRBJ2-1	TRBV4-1	TGCGCCAGCAGCCAAGGATGGGGCAGCAATGAGCAGTTCTTC	CASSQGWGSNEQFF
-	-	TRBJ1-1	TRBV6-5	TGTGCCAGCAGTAAACCTACAGGGAGGGGGACTGAAGCTTTCTTT	CASSKPTGRGTEAFF
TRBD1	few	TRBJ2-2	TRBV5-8	TGTGCCAGCAGCCGGACAGGGGGATCTGTGAACACCGGGGAGCTGTTTTTT	CASSRTGGSVNTGELFF
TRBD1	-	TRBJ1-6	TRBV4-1	TGCGCCAGCAGCCAAGAATTTCGCGACAGGGTCTCACCCCTCCACTTT	CASSQEFRDRVSPLHF
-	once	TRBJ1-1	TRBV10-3	TGTGCCATCAACATCGATGAGGGCACTGAAGCTTTCTTT	CAINIDEGTEAFF
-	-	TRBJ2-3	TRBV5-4	TGTGCCAGCAGTTTTAGTATCTCGAGCACAGATACGCAGTATTTT	CASSFSISSTDTQYF
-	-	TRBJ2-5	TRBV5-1	TGCGCCAGCAGCTTGTCCCCGCGGACCCAGTACTTC	CASSLSPRTQYF
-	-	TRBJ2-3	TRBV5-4	TGTGCCAGCAGCACAGATACTAGCACAGATACGCAGTATTTT	CASSTDTSTDTQYF
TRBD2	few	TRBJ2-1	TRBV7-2	TGTGCCAGCAGCACCGGGACTAGCGCCGATTACAATGAGCAGTTCTTC	CASSTGTSADYNEQFF
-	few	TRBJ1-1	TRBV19	TGTGCCAGTAGGTTCACAGGGACTGAAGCTTTCTTT	CASRFTGTEAFF
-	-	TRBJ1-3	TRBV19	TGTGCCAGTAGGTATCCGGGCTCTGGAAACACCATATATTTT	CASRYPGSGNTIYF
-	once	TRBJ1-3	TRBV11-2	TGTGCCAGCAGCCCCAACGCGGGAAGTGGAAACACCATATATTTT	CASSPNAGSGNTIYF
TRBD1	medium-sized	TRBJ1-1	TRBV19	TGTGCCAGTAGTTTCCCGACAGGGGGCACTGAAGCTTTCTTT	CASSFPTGGTEAFF
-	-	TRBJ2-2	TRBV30	TGTGCCTGGAGTGTTGAGGGGGCCGGGGAGCTGTTTTTT	CAWSVEGAGELFF
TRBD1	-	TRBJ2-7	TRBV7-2	TGTGCCAGCAGTAGGATCAGGGGGCCCTACGAGCAGTACTTC	CASSRIRGPYEQYF
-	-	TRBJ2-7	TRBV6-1	TGTGCCAGCAGTGAAGCTCGGCCAGGGCGAGCCTACGAGCAGTACTTC	CASSEARPGRAYEQYF
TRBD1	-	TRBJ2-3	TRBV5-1	TGCGCCAGCAGCTTGGACAGGGGGCGCACAGATACGCAGTATTTT	CASSLDRGRTDTQYF
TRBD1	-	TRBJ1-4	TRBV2	TGTGCCAGCAGCCCTAAGGGACAGGGTGGGGAAAAACTGTTTTTT	CASSPKGQGGEKLFF
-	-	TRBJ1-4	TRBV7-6	TGTGCCAGCAGCTTCGAACCATCAGGGGCGAGTGGTGAAAAACTGTTTTTT	CASSFEPSGASGEKLFF
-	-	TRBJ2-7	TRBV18	TGTGCCAGCTCACCACTCAGGCAGGCGGGATCTTACGAGCAGTACTTC	CASSPLRQAGSYEQYF